Below, 4 T cell receptor beta chains from the same sample are listed, as sequenced in a study of blood T cells in healthy people across ages. A J-beta primer mix and a sample-barcoded 5' primer were used in a second PCR of about 7 to 12 cycles. TCRdb called the 5' RACE reads again in MiXCR, with one record for every CDR3 protein. The data contain 1,500,000 or so distinct CDR3 sequences, 40% to 45% of them seen just once; the ten biggest clones take up approximately 4.1%. Sequencing was done on a sample of blood. The receptors were gathered from a woman between 18 and 29 years old in good health.

This clonotype has only one observation. The CDR3 sequence is CSARDTGGANTEAFF. DNA for the CDR3: TGCAGTGCTAGAGACACAGGGGGCGCCAACACTGAAGCTTTCTTT. The chain has TRBV20-1 and TRBJ1-1; 9 nucleotides align to TRBD1. The CDR3 has 15 amino acids. Trimming removed 0 bases from V and 2 bases from J; junction bases left unmatched: 4. The V gene's germline CDR1 is DFQATT and CDR2 SNEGSKA (reference sequence).

This clonotype was observed a few times. This chain connects TRBV12-3 or TRBV12-4 to TRBJ2-3, with 9 bases that match TRBD2. The V and J ends lost 1 base and 0 bases, in that order; junction bases with no gene match: 5. The CDR3 contains 17 residues. CDR3 residues: CASSLGDTSGSTDTQYF. The CDR3 DNA sequence: TGTGCCAGCAGTTTAGGGGATACTAGCGGGAGCACAGATACGCAGTATTTT.

The CDR3: CATSGQATAEDTQYF. The CDR3 bases are TGTGCCACGTCGGGACAGGCCACCGCTGAGGATACGCAGTATTTT. V usage is TRBV15 and J usage is TRBJ2-3; 8 bases are a match to TRBD1. This CDR3 has 15 amino acids. J lost 6 bases, V lost 9 bases, and 14 bases had no gene match. Germline V gene lookup returns CDR1 LNHNV and CDR2 YYDKDF (reference sequence).

V and J are TRBV5-8 and TRBJ2-1, with TRBD2 matching over 12 bases. The CDR3 consists of 17 residues. The germline V gene has CDR1 SGHTS and CDR2 YDEGEE. After removal of 4 bases from V and 8 bases from J, the junction contained 13 bases not matched to a gene. The DNA of the CDR3 is TGTGCCAGCAGCGTTTTTGGGCCTAGCGGGGGGGCCCATGAGCAGTTCTTC. Its translation is CASSVFGPSGGAHEQFF.